This T cell receptor beta chain came from a study of patients and donors after allogeneic stem cell transplantation (TCRdb year 2020). Comment on this clonotype: The specificity of this receptor is unknown. Within one base of it there is no much larger clone, and no base qualities were kept.

Libraries were built with RT-PCR. Instrument on record: NextSeq 550. Clones were called with MiXCR by TCRdb after fastp trimmed the public reads at Q25, and only in-frame beta chains were retained. Each CDR3 protein gets just one entry, which takes the most common genes and DNA from the rows behind it. Here the sample has approximately 98,000 distinct CDR3 sequences; roughly 35% occur a single time. Jointly, the top ten make up approximately 30% of the sample. Deletion took 0 bases off V and 6 bases off J, with a span of 12 bases between the germline ends. Reading from cysteine to phenylalanine, the CDR3 counts 14 amino acids. Here the CDR3 DNA is all that survives: 42 bases in frame from base 1. CDR1 MNHEY and CDR2 SVGAGI were looked up in the germline V gene.

The V and J genes are TRBV6-5 and TRBJ2-7; the D segment cannot be called with confidence. Sequenced material: blood, either unsorted or a sorted T cell fraction (not recorded which). This receptor was obtained from a human donor who was either an allogeneic HSCT recipient or a stem cell or donor lymphocyte infusion donor (not recorded which). It is not recorded whose cells these are; they may come from a transplant donor. The DNA reads TGTGCCAGCAGTTACTCGATATGGCTCGGCGAGCAGTACTTC. Its protein product is CASSYSIWLGEQYF.